These 9 T cell receptor beta chains originate from one sample sequenced in a study of T cells in Graves' hyperthyroidism and ophthalmopathy. Authors of the study amplified TCR beta CDR3 regions from RNA transcripts. The HTBI primer set served for first-round RT-PCR of the TCR CDR3. MiXCR, applied by TCRdb to the multiplex PCR reads, yields one record per CDR3 protein. The table has fewer than 650,000 distinct CDR3 sequences, 13% to 15% seen once. The source material was blood. The receptors stem from a woman aged 40-49 years with Graves' hyperthyroidism.

This clonotype was detected many times. V usage is TRBV30 and J usage is TRBJ2-1; 7 bases agree with TRBD2. The CDR3 sequence is 15 residues long. Germline V gene data show CDR1 as GTSNPN and CDR2 as SVGIG (reference sequence). Trimming at V came to 7 bases and at J to 7 bases, leaving 16 bases not matched to a gene. CDR3 protein: CASTKPAGLSNEQFF. DNA of the CDR3: TGTGCCTCGACGAAACCAGCGGGATTGTCAAATGAGCAGTTCTTC.

This clonotype was recorded at least ten times. V gene TRBV28 combines with J gene TRBJ2-7; D is perhaps TRBD2 (5 bases). Trimming left V 2 bases short and J 5 bases short, with 13 bases between. Germline CDR1 reads MDHEN; CDR2 reads SYDVKM. CDR3 length equals 14 residues. CDR3 sequence reads: CASSLRAWRNEQYF. CDR3 DNA: TGTGCCAGCAGTTTAAGGGCATGGAGGAACGAGCAGTACTTC.

This clonotype was seen ten or more times. V and J are TRBV20-1 and TRBJ2-2, with 11 bases identical to TRBD2. This CDR3 region has 13 residues. CDR1 is DFQATT and CDR2 is SNEGSKA in the germline V gene (reference sequence). CDR3 DNA: TGCGGGGGACTAGCGGCTTACACCGGGGAGCTGTTTTTT. Protein: CGGLAAYTGELFF.

This clonotype occurred many times. The rearrangement uses TRBV29-1 and TRBJ2-7; 14 bases line up with TRBD2. J gave up 7 bases and V 2 bases, and 7 bases lay outside the gene matches. There are 15 residues in the CDR3. Germline V gives CDR1 SQVTM, CDR2 ANQGSEA. CDR3 loop: CSVEKGLAGDGEQYF. As DNA, the CDR3 is TGCAGCGTTGAAAAGGGACTAGCGGGAGACGGAGAGCAGTACTTC.

The table lists this clonotype with many counts. The chain combines TRBV30 with TRBJ1-1, with a weak D call TRBD1 (5 bases). CDR1 and CDR2 (germline): GTSNPN, SVGIG (reference sequence). The CDR3 is made up of 13 amino acids. The germline V and J ends were trimmed by 1 base and 5 bases, with 11 bases remaining between them. This CDR3 reads CAWSGLRETEAFF. The DNA for the CDR3 is TGTGCCTGGAGTGGTCTCAGGGAAACTGAAGCTTTCTTT.

This clonotype appeared once. The gene calls are TRBV6-1 and TRBJ1-1, with D perhaps matching TRBD1 (5 bases). The CDR3 spans 15 residues. V lost 6 bases, J lost 7 bases, and 21 bases lay in between. Germline CDR1 is MNHNS and CDR2 is SASEGT. CDR3 in DNA: TGTGCCAGCAGACCTCCAACAGGAGACCGTATTGAAGCTTTCTTT. It codes for CASRPPTGDRIEAFF.

This clonotype appeared a few times. The chain has TRBV6-1 and TRBJ1-5, with D possibly matching TRBD1 (5 bases). This CDR3 has 16 residues. The germline V gene encodes CDR1 MNHNS and CDR2 SASEGT. The V gene lost 5 bases and the J gene lost 1 base, with 15 bases spanning the gap. DNA of the CDR3: TGTGCCAGCAGTTCCATCGACAGCCTGAGCAATCAGCCCCAGCATTTT. Translating it yields CASSSIDSLSNQPQHF.

The table lists this clonotype with many counts. V usage is TRBV5-1 and J usage is TRBJ2-5; 8 bases agree with TRBD1. The CDR3 loop spans 15 amino acids. After removal of 2 bases from V and 2 bases from J, the junction contained 5 bases not matched to a gene. CDR1 is SGHRS, CDR2 YFSETQ, per germline. The CDR3 DNA is TGCGCCAGCAGCTTAAGGGGACAGGCACAAGAGACCCAGTACTTC. Its protein is CASSLRGQAQETQYF.

This clonotype was seen repeatedly, ten times or more. The chain carries TRBV7-6 and TRBJ2-3; 10 positions agree with TRBD2. The V and J ends lost 0 bases and 4 bases, in that order; junction bases with no gene match: 4. The CDR3 sequence is 16 residues long. CDR1 and CDR2 (germline): SGHVS, FNYEAQ. CDR3 coding DNA: TGTGCCAGCAGCTTAGCGCCTAGCGGGAGTTCAGATACGCAGTATTTT. It translates to CASSLAPSGSSDTQYF.